One sample yielded the 30 T cell receptor beta chains listed below, sequenced in a study of cytomegalovirus exposure and HLA in healthy donors. 60 Vbeta and 13 Jbeta primers were used in PCR. The table came from immunoSEQ multiplex PCR; TCRdb's copy has only in-frame clones and leaves some out. The sample consists of over 80,000 clones, 82% of them appearing once. Sequencing was done on a sample of PBMCs. The source of these receptors is a man aged 30 to 39 in good health and CMV-seropositive.

The CDR3 region has the DNA TGTGCCAGCTCACCACGTCAAGCTAGCGGCATTGCTTCTAGCACAGATACGCAGTATTTT. It encodes CASSPRQASGIASSTDTQYF. This chain uses TRBV18 with TRBJ2-3; 7 nucleotides line up with TRBD2. V trimming: 1 base; J trimming: 0 bases; junction bases outside the gene matches: 16. The CDR3 extends over 20 amino acids. Germline assignment: CDR1 KGHSH and CDR2 LQKENI.

This clone was found once. The chain employs TRBV6-5 and TRBJ2-3, with 8 bases that match TRBD1. The CDR3 runs 15 residues. V was clipped by 4 bases and J by 2 bases; unmatched bases: 5. From germline, CDR1 is MNHEY and CDR2 SVGAGI. This chain's CDR3 is CASSSGQGTTDTQYF. As DNA, the CDR3 is TGTGCCAGCAGTTCCGGACAGGGTACCACAGATACGCAGTATTTT.

The chain uses TRBV7-9 and TRBJ2-7; 8 nucleotides match TRBD2. The CDR3 extends over 15 amino acids. The J segment lost 2 bases and the V segment lost 4 bases, leaving 7 bases of the junction unmatched. Germline V lookup: CDR1 SEHNR, CDR2 FQNEAQ (reference sequence). DNA of the CDR3: TGTGCCAGCAGCTCAGGTAGCGGGACAACCTACGAGCAGTACTTC. Translation: CASSSGSGTTYEQYF.

V and J are TRBV6-5 and TRBJ2-7; 9 nucleotides match TRBD2. CDR3 length: 15 residues. Trimming at V came to 0 bases and at J to 2 bases, leaving 2 bases not matched to a gene. Germline values: CDR1 MNHEY, CDR2 SVGAGI. Written as DNA, the CDR3 is TGTGCCAGCAGTTACTCTAGCGGGGGAACCTACGAGCAGTACTTC. This codes for CASSYSSGGTYEQYF.

The chain uses TRBV7-2 and TRBJ2-2; the match to TRBD2 covers 9 bases. This CDR3 contains 15 residues. Unmatched junction bases numbered 1, after V lost 5 bases and J lost 0 bases. The germline V gene has CDR1 SGHTA and CDR2 FQGNSA. The CDR3 DNA reads TGTGCCAGCAGCCCTAGCGGGGCGAACACCGGGGAGCTGTTTTTT. Translation: CASSPSGANTGELFF.

As DNA, the CDR3 is TGTGCCAGCAGACGTTCCGGGACAGGGGACGGCTACACCTTC. The encoded protein is CASRRSGTGDGYTF. The chain has TRBV6-4 and TRBJ1-2; 10 positions match TRBD1. The germline gives CDR1 MRHNA, CDR2 SNTAGT. J was trimmed by 8 bases and V by 6 bases; bases with no gene match: 9. The CDR3 runs to 14 residues.

V usage is TRBV19 and J usage is TRBJ1-5; TRBD1 agrees at 9 bases. The CDR3 has 15 residues. In germline, CDR1 is LNHDA, CDR2 SQIVND (reference sequence). J lost 4 bases, V lost 3 bases, and 4 bases had no gene match. This CDR3 reads CASSILDRGNQPQHF. CDR3 sequence (DNA): TGTGCCAGTAGTATTTTGGACAGGGGAAATCAGCCCCAGCATTTT.

The V and J genes are TRBV5-6 and TRBJ1-4; possibly TRBD1 for D (5 bases). V dropped 2 bases and J dropped 7 bases, with 9 bases sitting between them. The CDR3 consists of 13 residues. Germline values: CDR1 SGHDT, CDR2 YYEEEE. The CDR3 loop reads CASSLGASEKLFF. CDR3 in DNA: TGTGCCAGCAGCTTAGGGGCGAGTGAAAAACTGTTTTTT.

This chain uses TRBV5-1 with TRBJ2-1, with D possibly being TRBD2 (7 bases). Germline V gene lookup returns CDR1 SGHRS and CDR2 YFSETQ. CDR3 length: 16 residues. V was cut by 4 bases and J by 5 bases, with 19 bases left in between. CDR3 in amino acids: CASSLEQGGRNNEQFF. CDR3 DNA: TGCGCCAGCAGCCTGGAACAGGGAGGGCGCAACAATGAGCAGTTCTTC.

The V call is TRBV7-2, the J call TRBJ1-1; D ambiguous. Trimming left V 5 bases short and J 3 bases short, with 10 bases between. Germline values: CDR1 SGHTA, CDR2 FQGNSA. This CDR3 is 13 amino acids long. The CDR3 reads CASSTYSYTEAFF. The CDR3 DNA follows: TGTGCCAGCAGCACGTACAGTTACACTGAAGCTTTCTTT.

This rearrangement joins TRBV30 to TRBJ2-7; 7 bases are a match to TRBD2. After removal of 5 bases from V and 3 bases from J, the junction contained 7 bases not matched to a gene. Germline loops: CDR1 GTSNPN, CDR2 SVGIG (reference sequence). CDR3 length: 13 residues. This chain's CDR3 is CAWAPGLLYEQYF. The CDR3 DNA reads TGTGCCTGGGCCCCGGGACTACTCTACGAGCAGTACTTC.

The chain is built from TRBV28 and TRBJ2-1; TRBD2 matches at 8 bases. CDR1 and CDR2 (germline): MDHEN, SYDVKM. CDR3 length: 15 residues. V shed 5 bases, J shed 0 bases, and the junction held 3 bases outside the gene matches. In DNA form, the CDR3 reads TGTGCCAGCAGTCCCGGGACTAGCTCCTACAATGAGCAGTTCTTC. Its translation is CASSPGTSSYNEQFF. Complete variable domain (other parts from reference TRBV28 and TRBJ2-1): DVKVTQSSRYLVKRTGEKVFLECVQDMDHENMFWYRQDPGLGLRLIYFSYDVKMKEKGDIPEGYSVSREKKERFSLILESASTNQTSMYLCASSPGTSSYNEQFFGPGTRLTVL.

Note on this clone: Other nucleotide sequences from this sample produce the same CDR3. The chain combines TRBV27 with TRBJ2-1; 8 bases agree with TRBD2. Germline loops: CDR1 MNHEY, CDR2 SMNVEV (reference sequence). The CDR3 contains 16 residues. Unmatched junction bases numbered 13, after V lost 3 bases and J lost 9 bases. For the CDR3, the DNA is TGTGCCAGCAGTTTCTGGGCGGGAGGCACCTCGGGTGAGCAGTTCTTC. It yields the protein CASSFWAGGTSGEQFF.

This clone showed up just a few times. The chain carries TRBV15 and TRBJ2-5, with TRBD2 identical over 11 bases. The J call may not be correct, given that the DNA end is closer to TRBJ2-7. Looked up from germline, CDR1 is LNHNV and CDR2 is YYDKDF (reference sequence). The CDR3 has 15 residues. The CDR3 region has the DNA TGTGCCACCAGCAGGGAACTAGCGGGAGCTTACGAGCAGTACTTC. Its translation: CATSRELAGAYEQYF.

The V gene is TRBV19, the J gene TRBJ2-1; TRBD2 aligns across 16 bases. Germline V CDR1 and CDR2: LNHDA, SQIVND (reference sequence). CDR3 length: 15 amino acids. The V gene end was trimmed by 8 bases and the J gene end by 6 bases; junction bases not matched to a gene: 4. CDR3 region: CASVGTSGRVNEQFF. The DNA for the CDR3 is TGTGCCAGTGTTGGGACTAGCGGGAGGGTCAATGAGCAGTTCTTC.

The gene calls are TRBV10-3 and TRBJ2-7, with TRBD2 matching over 9 bases. This CDR3 has 17 amino acids. The trim removed 3 bases at V and 0 bases at J, leaving 9 bases unmatched. Germline-derived CDR1 and CDR2 are ENHRY and SYGVKD. CDR3 bases: TGTGCCATCAGTGAAGTCCCTCTTAGCGGGAGCTCCTACGAGCAGTACTTC. Amino acid sequence: CAISEVPLSGSSYEQYF.

In its sample, this clone was seen once. The chain carries TRBV25-1 and TRBJ1-4, with 10 bases lining up with TRBD1. Germline assignment: CDR1 MGHDK and CDR2 SYGVNS. The V gene end was trimmed by 4 bases and the J gene end by 3 bases; junction bases not matched to a gene: 11. The length of the CDR3 is 18 residues. For the CDR3, the DNA is TGTGCCAGCAGTGCCAGCCCGGGACAGGGGCGGTCTAATGAAAAACTGTTTTTT. Its protein is CASSASPGQGRSNEKLFF.

This clone was seen once. The rearrangement uses TRBV7-8 and TRBJ2-5, with D perhaps TRBD1 (6 bases). The J call may be mistaken, given a closer DNA end match to TRBJ2-7. The CDR3 spans 15 residues. Germline V lookup: CDR1 SGHVS, CDR2 FQNEAQ. The CDR3 nucleotides read TGTGCCAGCAGCCCGGGAACAGGGTTCTCCTACGAGCAGTACTTC. Translating it yields CASSPGTGFSYEQYF.

The table lists this clone with a few counts. This chain links TRBV6-6 with TRBJ1-3; no firm D call. This CDR3 has 15 amino acids. V shed 4 bases and J shed 4 bases, with 14 bases lying between them. Germline CDR1 is MNHNY and CDR2 is SVGAGI (reference sequence). The CDR3 nucleotides are TGTGCCAGCAGTTCGGGGAAGTACGAAGGAAACACCATATATTTT. Encoded protein: CASSSGKYEGNTIYF.

The chain is built from TRBV5-4 and TRBJ2-6, with D hard to call. Germline loops: CDR1 SGHNT, CDR2 YYREEE (reference sequence). V was cut by 4 bases and J by 4 bases, with 15 bases left in between. The CDR3 has 16 residues. CDR3 sequence: CASSPSILTGANVLTF. Written as DNA, the CDR3 is TGTGCCAGCAGCCCGTCTATACTCACGGGGGCCAACGTCCTGACTTTC.

V usage is TRBV9 and J usage is TRBJ1-1, with no clear D. Germline values: CDR1 SGDLS, CDR2 YYNGEE. V lost 3 bases and J lost 1, with 10 bases in between. CDR3 size: 14 residues. The CDR3 sequence is CASSAAYRNTEAFF. CDR3 bases: TGTGCCAGCAGCGCCGCATATAGGAACACTGAAGCTTTCTTT.

The chain carries TRBV5-4 and TRBJ2-2; unclear D gene. Germline V gives CDR1 SGHNT, CDR2 YYREEE (reference sequence). CDR3 length: 12 amino acids. The germline V and J ends were trimmed by 4 bases and 3 bases, with 4 bases remaining between them. The CDR3 spells CASSPYTGELFF. The CDR3 region has the DNA TGTGCCAGCAGCCCTTACACCGGGGAGCTGTTTTTT.

The rearrangement links TRBV27 to TRBJ1-5; tentative D call: TRBD1 (5 bases). The germline V and J ends were trimmed by 4 bases and 7 bases, with 14 bases remaining between them. The germline gives CDR1 MNHEY, CDR2 SMNVEV (reference sequence). The length of the CDR3 is 14 residues. CDR3 sequence reads: CASSSGRVRQPQHF. The CDR3 DNA reads as TGTGCCAGCAGTTCGGGCAGGGTGAGGCAGCCCCAGCATTTT.

The chain couples TRBV18 to TRBJ1-1; 7 nucleotides align to TRBD1. This CDR3 comprises 17 residues. Per the germline V gene, CDR1 is KGHSH and CDR2 is LQKENI. V was pared by 2 bases and J by 3 bases, with 12 bases of the junction left unmatched. As DNA, the CDR3 is TGTGCCAGCTCACCAGAGGGACAGTTAGGGTATCACACTGAAGCTTTCTTT. Encoded protein: CASSPEGQLGYHTEAFF.

The chain couples TRBV11-2 to TRBJ2-2; TRBD2 agrees at 8 bases. CDR1 and CDR2 from the germline V gene are SGHAT and FQNNGV. The trim removed 2 bases at V and 0 bases at J, leaving 5 bases unmatched. The CDR3 contains 17 residues. CDR3 loop: CASSLLAGGANTGELFF. The CDR3 DNA reads TGTGCCAGCAGCTTACTGGCGGGAGGCGCGAACACCGGGGAGCTGTTTTTT.

Only a few counts were recorded for this clone. The chain uses TRBV5-1 and TRBJ2-2, with 7 nucleotides matching TRBD1. The length of the CDR3 is 15 residues. V was clipped by 4 bases and J by 1 base; unmatched bases: 4. CDR1 is SGHRS and CDR2 is YFSETQ in the germline V gene. CDR3 nucleotide sequence: TGCGCCAGCAGCCGGGACAGCTTGAACACCGGGGAGCTGTTTTTT. It translates to CASSRDSLNTGELFF.

This clone was picked up a small number of times. The chain recombines TRBV7-8 with TRBJ1-5; a weak D match, TRBD1 (6 bases). V was pared by 4 bases and J by 3 bases, with 13 bases between. Germline CDR1 reads SGHVS; CDR2 reads FQNEAQ. This CDR3 contains 15 residues. In DNA form, the CDR3 reads TGTGCCAGCAGCTCCATGACAGGAGTCAATCAGCCCCAGCATTTT. As protein: CASSSMTGVNQPQHF.

This clone was picked up a small number of times. This rearrangement joins TRBV10-3 to TRBJ1-1; 7 bases match TRBD1. The germline gives CDR1 ENHRY, CDR2 SYGVKD. J gave up 0 bases and V 6 bases, and 1 base lay outside the gene matches. The CDR3 sequence is 13 residues long. CDR3: CAIRGQLNTEAFF. CDR3 sequence (DNA): TGTGCCATCAGGGGACAGCTGAACACTGAAGCTTTCTTT.

The genes are TRBV28 and TRBJ1-5, with a weak D call TRBD1 (5 bases). The V end was cut by 0 bases, the J end by 1 base, with 10 bases between. Germline V CDR1 and CDR2: MDHEN, SYDVKM. The CDR3 sequence is 16 residues long. Written as DNA, the CDR3 is TGTGCCAGCAGTTTATGGCGTGGGGCCAGCAATCAGCCCCAGCATTTT. As protein: CASSLWRGASNQPQHF.

The V and J genes are TRBV10-1 and TRBJ2-3; maybe TRBD2 (5 bases). CDR3 length: 14 amino acids. The V and J ends lost 2 bases and 5 bases respectively, with 11 bases between them. Per germline, CDR1 WNHNN and CDR2 SYGVQD (reference sequence). As DNA, the CDR3 is TGCGCCAGCAGTGAGGCGGGCCTAGAAGATACGCAGTATTTT. Amino acid sequence: CASSEAGLEDTQYF.